This T cell receptor beta chain was obtained from a study of read filtering for tumor transcriptome and immune sequencing. General study points: Without single-read clonotypes, shared clonotype proportions correlated more between IR-seq and RNA-seq.

From 350 to 500 ng of RNA, a library with molecular barcoded alpha/delta and beta/gamma adaptors was made. TCRdb fed the reads into MiXCR, producing one record per CDR3 protein. Of roughly 38,000 distinct CDR3 sequences in the sample, 13% were seen once. V was shortened by 3 bases and J by 5 bases, with 13 bases between the two germline ends. The CDR3 covers 14 residues. The germline V gene has CDR1 LNHDA and CDR2 SQIVND (reference sequence). This clonotype showed up just a few times. Its antigen remains unknown. Bone marrow was sampled from every patient at the time of active disease. This TCR was recovered from a donor aged 40 or older with multiple myeloma. The J gene is TRBJ1-2, the V gene TRBV19; no clear D. The sample consisted of a population of CD138-negative cells sorted from bone marrow. The DNA for the CDR3 is TGTGCCAGTAGTATTGACTCCCGGAGGTATGGCTACACCTTC. Its protein product is CASSIDSRRYGYTF.